One sample yielded the 15 T cell receptor beta chains listed below, sequenced in a study of T-cell reconstitution after alpha-beta-depleted transplantation in children. Unique molecular identifiers were incorporated into the prepared TCRbeta library. TCRdb reprocessed the PCR reads via MiXCR and lists one record per CDR3 protein. The table shows about 610,000 distinct CDR3 sequences, with roughly a tenth occurring only once. The sequencing here drew on PBMCs from the stem cell graft donor, taken from the stem cell graft. The receptor source for this set is a human donor who donated a stem cell graft to a child with acute myeloid leukemia.

This clonotype was counted only a few times. V gene TRBV28 combines with J gene TRBJ2-1, with D possibly called TRBD1 or TRBD2 (7 bases each). The CDR3 runs to 16 residues. The germline V gene has CDR1 MDHEN and CDR2 SYDVKM. V was clipped by 6 bases and J by 1 base, with 16 bases between them. Here the CDR3 reads CASSPRGGRSYNEQFF. CDR3 DNA: TGTGCCAGCAGCCCCAGGGGGGGGAGGTCCTACAATGAGCAGTTCTTC.

The chain has TRBV18 and TRBJ2-7; TRBD2 matches 11 bases. The CDR3 consists of 14 residues. The germline V gene has CDR1 KGHSH and CDR2 LQKENI. V lost 5 bases to trimming and J lost 2 bases; unmatched junction nucleotides: 2. CDR3 region: CASSSTSGTYEQYF. The CDR3 coding sequence is TGTGCCAGCTCATCGACTAGCGGGACCTACGAGCAGTACTTC. The entire variable domain, with the rest obtained from reference TRBV18 and TRBJ2-7, is as follows: NAGVMQNPRHLVRRRGQEARLRCSPMKGHSHVYWYRQLPEEGLKFMVYLQKENIIDESGMPKERFSAEFPKEGPSILRIQQVVRGDSAAYFCASSSTSGTYEQYFGPGTRLTVT.

This clonotype occurred many times. J is TRBJ2-5 and V is TRBV29-1; D is perhaps TRBD2 (6 bases). V was trimmed by 4 bases and J by 4 bases, leaving 7 bases between them. The V gene's germline CDR1 is SQVTM and CDR2 ANQGSEA. The CDR3 has 11 amino acids. CDR3 amino acids: CSVGRGETQYF. The DNA for the CDR3 is TGCAGCGTTGGGAGGGGAGAGACCCAGTACTTC.

This clonotype has more than one count but fewer than ten. The V and J genes are TRBV21-1 and TRBJ2-5; TRBD2, the table's D call, was not compared with the DNA. TRBV21-1 is a pseudogene segment. The length of the CDR3 is 19 residues. The CDR3 DNA is TGTGCCAGCAGCAAGACGGGGGGACTAGCGGGATTTATGAAGGAGACCCAGTACTTC. Amino acids: CASSKTGGLAGFMKETQYF.

In its sample, this clonotype was seen many times. The chain joins TRBV28 to TRBJ2-7, with 11 positions matching TRBD2. J lost 5 bases, V lost 5 bases, and 8 bases had no gene match. CDR3 length: 15 residues. Per germline, CDR1 MDHEN and CDR2 SYDVKM. The CDR3 DNA reads TGTGCCAGCAGTCAAATAGCGGGAGGGCATGACGAGCAGTACTTC. Translating gives CASSQIAGGHDEQYF.

The gene calls are TRBV20-1 and TRBJ2-7, with 7 bases fitting TRBD2. The J segment lost 5 bases and the V segment lost 0 bases, leaving 4 bases of the junction unmatched. This CDR3 spans 13 amino acids. Germline CDR1 reads DFQATT; CDR2 reads SNEGSKA (reference sequence). CDR3 loop: CSAREGGFNEQYF. CDR3 in DNA: TGCAGTGCTAGAGAGGGGGGGTTCAACGAGCAGTACTTC.

This chain connects TRBV20-1 to TRBJ2-1; D unclear. The CDR3 is 14 residues long. The V and J ends lost 5 bases and 4 bases respectively, with 15 bases between them. The germline CDR1 and CDR2 sequences are DFQATT and SNEGSKA (reference sequence). CDR3 DNA: TGCAGTGCTTTGCCCCGGACCGGTTACAATGAGCAGTTCTTC. This sequence encodes CSALPRTGYNEQFF.

This clonotype was found a few times. The V gene is TRBV10-3, the J gene TRBJ2-7; TRBD1 might be the D (5 bases). The V end was cut by 11 bases, the J end by 5 bases, with 7 bases between. Looked up from germline, CDR1 is ENHRY and CDR2 is SYGVKD. CDR3 size: 9 residues. The CDR3 loop reads CASGNEQYF. The DNA of the CDR3 is TGTGCCTCAGGGAACGAGCAGTACTTC.

This clonotype was detected a few times. The gene calls are TRBV29-1 and TRBJ1-1; no reliable D call. The CDR3 is made up of 13 amino acids. The V and J ends lost 4 bases and 6 bases respectively, with 15 bases between them. Germline V gene sequence: CDR1 SQVTM, CDR2 ANQGSEA. Written as DNA, the CDR3 is TGCAGCGTTGTTTTCAGGTCGACCCCTGAAGCTTTCTTT. As protein: CSVVFRSTPEAFF.

This clonotype has a handful of counts. The chain carries TRBV5-1 and TRBJ2-7, with TRBD2 identical over 8 bases. The CDR3 is 16 amino acids. From germline, CDR1 is SGHRS and CDR2 YFSETQ. J gave up 0 bases and V 0 bases, and 5 bases lay outside the gene matches. CDR3 sequence (DNA): TGCGCCAGCAGCTTGGAGGTTAGCGGGAACTCCTACGAGCAGTACTTC. Its protein is CASSLEVSGNSYEQYF.

The chain employs TRBV3-1 and TRBJ2-3; 8 bases align to TRBD1. The CDR3 extends over 14 amino acids. V trimming: 4 bases; J trimming: 5 bases; junction bases outside the gene matches: 5. Germline loops: CDR1 LGHDT, CDR2 YNNKEL (reference sequence). The CDR3 reads CASSPDRDRDTQYF. DNA of the CDR3: TGTGCCAGCAGCCCGGACAGGGATAGAGATACGCAGTATTTT.

This chain connects TRBV20-1 to TRBJ2-7; 14 positions agree with TRBD2. The length of the CDR3 is 14 residues. V trimming: 7 bases; J trimming: 4 bases; junction bases outside the gene matches: 6. The V gene's germline CDR1 is DFQATT and CDR2 SNEGSKA (reference sequence). The CDR3 nucleotides read TGCAGTGGCACGGGACTAGCGGGAGTTTACGAGCAGTACTTC. Protein sequence: CSGTGLAGVYEQYF.

In this sample, this clonotype turned up a few times. Here the CDR3 reads CASSPPTGGKNSPLHF. The CDR3 DNA follows: TGTGCCAGCAGCCCCCCGACAGGGGGGAAAAATTCACCCCTCCACTTT. The chain links TRBV28 to TRBJ1-6; 9 nucleotides agree with TRBD1. J gave up 7 bases and V 6 bases, and 10 bases lay outside the gene matches. Per germline, CDR1 MDHEN and CDR2 SYDVKM. This CDR3 is built from 16 residues.

This clonotype came up many times. V is TRBV28 and J is TRBJ2-1; 15 bases align to TRBD2. Per germline, CDR1 MDHEN and CDR2 SYDVKM. After removal of 4 bases from V and 9 bases from J, the junction contained 7 bases not matched to a gene. This CDR3 contains 16 residues. CDR3 in DNA: TGTGCCAGCAGTTCACCGGGACTAGCGGGAGGAAGTGAGCAGTTCTTC. Translated, it gives CASSSPGLAGGSEQFF.

This clonotype showed up just a few times. The V and J genes are TRBV28 and TRBJ1-5; D not certain. Trimming stripped 2 bases from V and 1 base from J, with 9 bases between. This CDR3 has 15 residues. Germline CDR1 and CDR2: MDHEN and SYDVKM. This chain's CDR3 is CASSLGLGSNQPQHF. The CDR3 region has the DNA TGTGCCAGCAGTTTAGGCCTCGGGAGCAATCAGCCCCAGCATTTT.